The source of this T cell receptor beta chain is a study of T cell responses to AZD1222 COVID-19 vaccine. A note on this clone: The antigen is not known.

TCRdb keeps only in-frame clones here, not all; method: immunoSEQ multiplex PCR. This sample has about 200,000 clones, with around nine tenths found just once. Whole-study findings and limits: Donors were chiefly white British, with a greater number of females, and clonal diversity was perhaps underestimated. In the spike-specific TCR repertoire, nearly half reportedly target unmutated variant regions. Baseline antibody screening turned up just six or seven seropositive AZD1222 recipients.

Per germline, CDR1 SNHLY and CDR2 FYNNEI. The V segment lost 2 bases and the J segment 2 bases; nucleotides outside the gene matches: 1. This CDR3 contains 15 residues. The chain links TRBV2 to TRBJ2-1; 9 nucleotides line up with TRBD2. This TCR was sampled from an adult who received the MenACWY meningococcal vaccine as a control. The sequencing used peripheral blood, collected 28 days after the second dose of the MenACWY control vaccine. The CDR3 is CASSELAGPYNEQFF. The CDR3 nucleotides are TGTGCCAGCAGTGAACTAGCGGGACCCTACAATGAGCAGTTCTTC.